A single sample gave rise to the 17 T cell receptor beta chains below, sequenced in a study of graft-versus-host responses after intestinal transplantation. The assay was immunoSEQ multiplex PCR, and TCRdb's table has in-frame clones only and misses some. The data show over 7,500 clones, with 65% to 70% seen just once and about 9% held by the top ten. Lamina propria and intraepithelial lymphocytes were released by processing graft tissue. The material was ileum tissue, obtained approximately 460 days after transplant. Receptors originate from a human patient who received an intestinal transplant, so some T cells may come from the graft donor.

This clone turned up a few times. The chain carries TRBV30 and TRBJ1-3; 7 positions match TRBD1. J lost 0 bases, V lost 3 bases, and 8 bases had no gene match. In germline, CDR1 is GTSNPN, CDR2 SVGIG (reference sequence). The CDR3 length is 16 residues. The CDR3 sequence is CAWSGGQISSGNTIYF. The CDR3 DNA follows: TGTGCCTGGAGCGGGGGACAGATTTCCTCTGGAAACACCATATATTTT.

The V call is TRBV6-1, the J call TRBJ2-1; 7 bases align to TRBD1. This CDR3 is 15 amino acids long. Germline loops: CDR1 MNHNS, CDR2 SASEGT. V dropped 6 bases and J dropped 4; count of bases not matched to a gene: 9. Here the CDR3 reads CASSLRDRLYNEQFF. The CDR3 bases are TGTGCCAGCAGCCTCCGGGACAGATTATACAATGAGCAGTTCTTC.

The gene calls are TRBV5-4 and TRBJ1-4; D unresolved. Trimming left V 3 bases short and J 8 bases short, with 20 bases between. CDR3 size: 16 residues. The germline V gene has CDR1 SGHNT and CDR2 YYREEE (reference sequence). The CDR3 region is CASSSSLREFGEKLFF. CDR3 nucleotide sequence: TGTGCCAGCAGCTCGTCCCTTCGGGAGTTCGGCGAAAAACTGTTTTTT.

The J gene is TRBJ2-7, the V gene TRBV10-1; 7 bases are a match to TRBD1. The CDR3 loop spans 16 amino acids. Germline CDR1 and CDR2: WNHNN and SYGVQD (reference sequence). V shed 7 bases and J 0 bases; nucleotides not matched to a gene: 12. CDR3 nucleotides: TGCGCCAGCATTAATGACCGGGACAGATCCTCCTACGAGCAGTACTTC. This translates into CASINDRDRSSYEQYF.

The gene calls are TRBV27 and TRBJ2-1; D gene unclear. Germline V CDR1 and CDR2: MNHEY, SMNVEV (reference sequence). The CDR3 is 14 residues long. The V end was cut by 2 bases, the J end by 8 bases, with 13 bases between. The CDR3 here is CASSLVSGWDEQFF. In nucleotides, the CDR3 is TGTGCCAGCAGTTTAGTTAGTGGGTGGGATGAGCAGTTCTTC.

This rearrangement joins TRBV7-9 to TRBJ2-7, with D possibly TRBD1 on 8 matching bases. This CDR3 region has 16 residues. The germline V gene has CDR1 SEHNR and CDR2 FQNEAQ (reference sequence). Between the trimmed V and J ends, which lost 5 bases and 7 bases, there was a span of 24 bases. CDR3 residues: CASSPAGAGGAMEQYF. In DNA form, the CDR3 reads TGTGCCAGCAGCCCTGCGGGGGCAGGGGGCGCAATGGAGCAGTACTTC.

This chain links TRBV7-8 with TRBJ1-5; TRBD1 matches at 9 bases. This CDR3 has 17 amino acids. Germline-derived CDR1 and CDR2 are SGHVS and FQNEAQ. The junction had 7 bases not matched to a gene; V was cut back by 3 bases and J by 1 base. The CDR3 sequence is CASSFAVGQGSNQPQHF. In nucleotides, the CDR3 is TGTGCCAGCAGCTTCGCCGTCGGACAGGGGAGCAATCAGCCCCAGCATTTT.

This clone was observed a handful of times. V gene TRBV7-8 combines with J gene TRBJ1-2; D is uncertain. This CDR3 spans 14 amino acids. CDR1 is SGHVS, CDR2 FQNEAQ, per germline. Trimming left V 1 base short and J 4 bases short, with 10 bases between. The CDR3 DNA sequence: TGTGCCAGCAGCTTAGGTGGAGGCTTCTATGGCTACACCTTC. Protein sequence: CASSLGGGFYGYTF. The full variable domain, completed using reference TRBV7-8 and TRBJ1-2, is GAGVSQSPRYKVAKRGQDVALRCDPISGHVSLFWYQQALGQGPEFLTYFQNEAQLDKSGLPSDRFFAERPEGSVSTLKIQRTQQEDSAVYLCASSLGGGFYGYTFGSGTRLTVV.

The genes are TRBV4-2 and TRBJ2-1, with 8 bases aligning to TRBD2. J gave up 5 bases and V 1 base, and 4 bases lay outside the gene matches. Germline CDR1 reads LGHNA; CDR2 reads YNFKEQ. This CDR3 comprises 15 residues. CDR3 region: CASSQGLLADNEQFF. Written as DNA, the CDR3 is TGTGCCAGCAGCCAAGGGTTACTAGCGGACAATGAGCAGTTCTTC.

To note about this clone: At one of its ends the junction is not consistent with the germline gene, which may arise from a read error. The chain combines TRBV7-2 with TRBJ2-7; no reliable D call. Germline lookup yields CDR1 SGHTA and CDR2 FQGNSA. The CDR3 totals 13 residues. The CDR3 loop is CASSLGSSCEQYF. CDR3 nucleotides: TGTGCCAGCAGCTTAGGATCCTCCTGCGAGCAGTACTTC.

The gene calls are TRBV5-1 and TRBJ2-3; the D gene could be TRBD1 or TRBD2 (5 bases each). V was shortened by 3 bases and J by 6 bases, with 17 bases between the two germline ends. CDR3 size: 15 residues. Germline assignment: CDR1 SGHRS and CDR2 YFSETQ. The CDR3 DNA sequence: TGCGCCAGCAGCTCCGTCTCGGGACGAGGCGATACGCAGTATTTT. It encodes CASSSVSGRGDTQYF.

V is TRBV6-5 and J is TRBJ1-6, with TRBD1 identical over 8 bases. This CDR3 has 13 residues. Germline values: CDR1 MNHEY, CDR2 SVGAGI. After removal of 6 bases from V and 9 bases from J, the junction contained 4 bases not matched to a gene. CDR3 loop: CASSGQGLSPLHF. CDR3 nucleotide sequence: TGTGCCAGCAGCGGACAGGGACTTTCACCCCTCCACTTT.

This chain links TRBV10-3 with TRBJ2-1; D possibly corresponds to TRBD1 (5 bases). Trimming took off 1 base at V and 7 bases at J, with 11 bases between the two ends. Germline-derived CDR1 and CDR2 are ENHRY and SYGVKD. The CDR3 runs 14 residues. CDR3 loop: CAISELAGANEQFF. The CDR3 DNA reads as TGTGCCATCAGTGAGTTAGCTGGGGCGAATGAGCAGTTCTTC.

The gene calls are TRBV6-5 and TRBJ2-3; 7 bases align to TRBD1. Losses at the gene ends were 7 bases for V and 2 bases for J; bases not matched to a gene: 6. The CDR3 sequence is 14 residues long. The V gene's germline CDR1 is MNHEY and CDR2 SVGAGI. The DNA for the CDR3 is TGTGCCAGCACCAAGGGGGCCCCCACAGATACGCAGTATTTT. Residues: CASTKGAPTDTQYF.

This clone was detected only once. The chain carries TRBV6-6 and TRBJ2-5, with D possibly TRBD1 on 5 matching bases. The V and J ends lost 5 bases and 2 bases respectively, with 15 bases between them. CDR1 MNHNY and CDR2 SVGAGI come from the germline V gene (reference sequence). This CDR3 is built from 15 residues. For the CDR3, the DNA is TGTGCCAGCAGTCGCTCACCGACAGTTCAAGAGACCCAGTACTTC. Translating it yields CASSRSPTVQETQYF.

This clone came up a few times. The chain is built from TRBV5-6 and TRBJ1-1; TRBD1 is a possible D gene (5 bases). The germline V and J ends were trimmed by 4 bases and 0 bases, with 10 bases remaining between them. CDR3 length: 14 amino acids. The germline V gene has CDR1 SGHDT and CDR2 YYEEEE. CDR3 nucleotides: TGTGCCAGCAGCCGCCACAGGTTGAACACTGAAGCTTTCTTT. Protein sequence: CASSRHRLNTEAFF.

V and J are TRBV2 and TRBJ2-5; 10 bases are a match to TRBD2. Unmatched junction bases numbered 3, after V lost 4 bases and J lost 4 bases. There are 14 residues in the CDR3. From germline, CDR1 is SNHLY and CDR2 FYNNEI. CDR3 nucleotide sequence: TGTGCCAGCAGTGCGACTAGCGGGCGAGAGACCCAGTACTTC. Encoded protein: CASSATSGRETQYF. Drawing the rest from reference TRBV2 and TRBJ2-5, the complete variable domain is EPEVTQTPSHQVTQMGQEVILRCVPISNHLYFYWYRQILGQKVEFLVSFYNNEISEKSEIFDDQFSVERPDGSNFTLKIRSTKLEDSAMYFCASSATSGRETQYFGPGTRLLVL.